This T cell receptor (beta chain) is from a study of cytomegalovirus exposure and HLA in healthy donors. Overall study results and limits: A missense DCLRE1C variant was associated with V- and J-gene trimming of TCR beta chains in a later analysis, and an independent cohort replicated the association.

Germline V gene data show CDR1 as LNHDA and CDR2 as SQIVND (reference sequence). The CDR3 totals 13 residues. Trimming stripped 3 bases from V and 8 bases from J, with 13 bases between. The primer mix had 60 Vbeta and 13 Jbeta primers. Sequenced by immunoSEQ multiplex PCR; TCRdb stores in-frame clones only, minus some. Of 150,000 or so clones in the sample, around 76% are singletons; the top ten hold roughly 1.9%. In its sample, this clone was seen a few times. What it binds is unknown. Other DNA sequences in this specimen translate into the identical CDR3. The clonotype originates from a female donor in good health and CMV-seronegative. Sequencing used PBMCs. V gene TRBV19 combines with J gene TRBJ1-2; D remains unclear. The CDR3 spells CASSIPSGYGYTF. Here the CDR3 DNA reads TGTGCCAGTAGTATTCCTTCGGGTTACGGCTACACCTTC.